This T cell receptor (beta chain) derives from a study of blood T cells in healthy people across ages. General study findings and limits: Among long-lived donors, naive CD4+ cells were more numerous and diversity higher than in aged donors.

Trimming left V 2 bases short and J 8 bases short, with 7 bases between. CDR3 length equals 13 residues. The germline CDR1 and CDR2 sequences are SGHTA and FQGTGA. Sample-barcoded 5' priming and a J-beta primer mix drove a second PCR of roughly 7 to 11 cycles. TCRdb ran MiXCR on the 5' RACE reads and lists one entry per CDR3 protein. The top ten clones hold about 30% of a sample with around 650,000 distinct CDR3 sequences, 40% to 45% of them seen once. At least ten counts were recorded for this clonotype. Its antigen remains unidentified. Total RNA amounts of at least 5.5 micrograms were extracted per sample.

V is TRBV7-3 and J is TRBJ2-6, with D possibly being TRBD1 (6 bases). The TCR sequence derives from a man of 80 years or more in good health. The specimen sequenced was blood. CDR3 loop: CASSLQGTNVLTF. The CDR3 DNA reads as TGTGCCAGCAGCTTACAGGGGACCAACGTCCTGACTTTC.